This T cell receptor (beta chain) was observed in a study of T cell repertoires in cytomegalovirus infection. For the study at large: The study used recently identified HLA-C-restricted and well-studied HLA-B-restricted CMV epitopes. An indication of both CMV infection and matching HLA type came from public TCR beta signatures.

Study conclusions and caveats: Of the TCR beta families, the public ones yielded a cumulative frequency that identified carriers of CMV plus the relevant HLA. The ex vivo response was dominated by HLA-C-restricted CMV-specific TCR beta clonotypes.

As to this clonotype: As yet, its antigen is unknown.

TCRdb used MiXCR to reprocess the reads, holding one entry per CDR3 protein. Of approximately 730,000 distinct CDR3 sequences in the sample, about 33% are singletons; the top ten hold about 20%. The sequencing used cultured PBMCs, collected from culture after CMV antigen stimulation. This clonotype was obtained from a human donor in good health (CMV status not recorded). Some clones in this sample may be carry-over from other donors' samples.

The CDR3 region is CASSYSTSGPYEQYF. The CDR3, as DNA: TGTGCCAGCAGTTACTCGACTAGCGGTCCCTACGAGCAGTACTTC. The genes are TRBV6-6 and TRBJ2-7, with 9 bases matching TRBD2. CDR3 size: 15 residues. The ends lost 0 bases at V and 2 bases at J; junction bases unmatched: 2. The germline V gene has CDR1 MNHNY and CDR2 SVGAGI (reference sequence).